The clone carrying this T cell receptor (beta chain) was detected many times. Construction of the TCRbeta library involved unique molecular identifiers. TCRdb passed the PCR reads through MiXCR, listing each CDR3 protein once. The profile shows about 300,000 distinct CDR3 sequences, roughly a tenth of them singletons. This entry belongs to a study of T-cell reconstitution after alpha-beta-depleted transplantation in children. The CDR3 consists of 12 residues. CDR1 and CDR2 from the germline V gene are DFQATT and SNEGSKA (reference sequence). Trimming removed 3 bases from V and 5 bases from J, with 11 bases in between.

This sequence joins TRBV20-1 and TRBJ2-7; TRBD2 is a possible D gene (7 bases). Source: PBMCs, taken before TCRalphabeta/CD19-depleted stem cell transplant. The receptor was isolated from a boy under two years old with acute myeloid leukemia, due to receive a stem cell transplant. CDR3 sequence (DNA): TGCAGTGCTAGTGCGGGGGCCCACGAGCAGTACTTC. Translating it yields CSASAGAHEQYF.